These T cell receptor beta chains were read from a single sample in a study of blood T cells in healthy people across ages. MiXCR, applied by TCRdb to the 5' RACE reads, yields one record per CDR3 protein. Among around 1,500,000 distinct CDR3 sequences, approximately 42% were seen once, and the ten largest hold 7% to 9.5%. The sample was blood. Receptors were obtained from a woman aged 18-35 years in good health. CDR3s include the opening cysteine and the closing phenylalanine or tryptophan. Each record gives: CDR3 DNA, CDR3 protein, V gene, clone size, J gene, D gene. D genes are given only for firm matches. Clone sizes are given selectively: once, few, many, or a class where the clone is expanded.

cdr3_nt: TGTGCCAGCAGCTCCTACGGTCTTAGCACAGATACGCAGTATTTT
cdr3_aa: CASSSYGLSTDTQYF
v_call: TRBV12-3/TRBV12-4
clone_size: few
j_call: TRBJ2-3
d_call: -

cdr3_nt: TGTGCCAGCAGCCAAGATCGCAGGGGGCGAGAGACCCAGTACTTC
cdr3_aa: CASSQDRRGRETQYF
v_call: TRBV3-1
clone_size: -
j_call: TRBJ2-5
d_call: TRBD1

cdr3_nt: TGTGCCAGCAGTTTATCGCTTCCCGGGACTAGCGGGAATGAGCAGTTCTTC
cdr3_aa: CASSLSLPGTSGNEQFF
v_call: TRBV27
clone_size: -
j_call: TRBJ2-1
d_call: TRBD2

cdr3_nt: TGTGCCACCAGTGATTTGAGGGGACAGGGTGACAATGAGCAGTTCTTC
cdr3_aa: CATSDLRGQGDNEQFF
v_call: TRBV24-1
clone_size: -
j_call: TRBJ2-1
d_call: TRBD1

cdr3_nt: TGTGCCAGCAGCCACGACTCGAATGAGCAGTTCTTC
cdr3_aa: CASSHDSNEQFF
v_call: TRBV6-6
clone_size: many
j_call: TRBJ2-1
d_call: -

cdr3_nt: TGCAGTGCTAGCGGGATCTCCTACGAGCAGTACTTC
cdr3_aa: CSASGISYEQYF
v_call: TRBV20-1
clone_size: -
j_call: TRBJ2-7
d_call: -

cdr3_nt: TGTGCCAGCAGTGACAGCGTACCCCAAGAGACCCAGTACTTC
cdr3_aa: CASSDSVPQETQYF
v_call: TRBV12-3/TRBV12-4
clone_size: -
j_call: TRBJ2-5
d_call: -

cdr3_nt: TGTGCCAGCAGCCTTCGGCCCTTTAATGAAAAACTGTTTTTT
cdr3_aa: CASSLRPFNEKLFF
v_call: TRBV9
clone_size: few
j_call: TRBJ1-4
d_call: -

cdr3_nt: TGTGCCAGCAGCCGATGTGGGGGGCTCGGTGAGCAGTTCTTC
cdr3_aa: CASSRCGGLGEQFF
v_call: TRBV7-6
clone_size: -
j_call: TRBJ2-1
d_call: -

cdr3_nt: TGCAGTGCTAGTGAGCAGTTCTTC
cdr3_aa: CSASEQFF
v_call: TRBV20-1
clone_size: many
j_call: TRBJ2-1
d_call: -

cdr3_nt: TGTGCCAGCAGTATCCGACAGGGACCCCCCTCCTGGGAGCAGTACTTC
cdr3_aa: CASSIRQGPPSWEQYF
v_call: TRBV6-1
clone_size: -
j_call: TRBJ2-5
d_call: TRBD1

cdr3_nt: TGTGCCTGGACCCCGGGACGGGTTGGCGAGCAGTACTTC
cdr3_aa: CAWTPGRVGEQYF
v_call: TRBV30
clone_size: -
j_call: TRBJ2-7
d_call: -

cdr3_nt: TGTGCCAGCAGCAGAGCGGAGGGTGAAGCTTTCTTT
cdr3_aa: CASSRAEGEAFF
v_call: TRBV9
clone_size: -
j_call: TRBJ1-1
d_call: -

cdr3_nt: TGCACTTGGCTAGCGGGAGGAAACCCCTACAATGAGCAGTTCTTC
cdr3_aa: CTWLAGGNPYNEQFF
v_call: TRBV20-1
clone_size: -
j_call: TRBJ2-1
d_call: TRBD2

cdr3_nt: TGTGCCACCAGTGATTTGCAAGAGAACAGGGGTTTCTATGGCTACACCTTC
cdr3_aa: CATSDLQENRGFYGYTF
v_call: TRBV24-1
clone_size: -
j_call: TRBJ1-2
d_call: TRBD1

cdr3_nt: TGCAGTGCTAGAGATCAAAGAAACACTGAAGCTTTCTTT
cdr3_aa: CSARDQRNTEAFF
v_call: TRBV20-1
clone_size: once
j_call: TRBJ1-1
d_call: -

cdr3_nt: TGCAGTGCTGCCCAGGGGTCTGATGGCTACACCTTC
cdr3_aa: CSAAQGSDGYTF
v_call: TRBV20-1
clone_size: few
j_call: TRBJ1-2
d_call: -